The sequence of this T cell receptor beta chain was determined in a study of Graves' ophthalmopathy and Graves' hyperthyroidism. Aged 18 to 65, the patients with hyperthyroidism had under 2 months' duration and were newly diagnosed. This clonotype was seen at least ten times. No antigen is known for it. The CDR3 is 13 residues long. Unmatched junction bases numbered 6, after V lost 9 bases and J lost 4 bases. Per the germline V gene, CDR1 is LNHDA and CDR2 is SQIVND (reference sequence). Study outcomes and limitations: Most thyroid clonotypes with frequency above 0.001 were detected in blood too. Both an approximately 68% sensitivity and a 72.22% specificity characterized the model's predictions of ophthalmopathy progression.

RNA transcripts served as template for amplifying TCR beta CDR3 sequences. HTBI primers were used in a first-round RT-PCR, which preceded a second-round multiplex PCR. A single record per CDR3 protein comes from TCRdb applying MiXCR to the multiplex PCR reads. The repertoire has 560,000 or so distinct CDR3 sequences, about 40% of them found once; the top ten carry about 4.6%. The source of this sequence is an adult man with Graves' hyperthyroidism. Specimen: peripheral blood or thyroid tissue (not recorded which). The chain links TRBV19 to TRBJ1-2; 9 bases agree with TRBD1. CDR3: CASSPTGGYGYTF. CDR3 DNA: TGTGCCAGCAGCCCGACAGGGGGCTATGGCTACACCTTC.